The 21 T cell receptor beta chains below all came from one sample that was sequenced in a study of graft-versus-host responses after intestinal transplantation. Their target antigens are unknown. Clones were sequenced by immunoSEQ multiplex PCR, and TCRdb holds only the in-frame ones, with some missing. The sample lists around 99,000 clones, about 87% occurring once. The sequencing used unstimulated CD4+ T cells sorted from spleen or lymph node cells, collected before transplant. These receptor sequences come from a human donor who was the organ donor for an intestinal transplant.

CDR3 sequence: CASSPPGQFYEQYF. CDR3 bases: TGTGCCAGCAGCCCCCCGGGACAGTTCTACGAGCAGTACTTC. The chain combines TRBV11-2 with TRBJ2-7; 7 nucleotides match TRBD1. Germline trimming cut 5 bases from V and 3 bases from J; bases unmatched to any gene: 7. This CDR3 region has 14 residues. From germline, CDR1 is SGHAT and CDR2 FQNNGV.

The gene calls are TRBV5-5 and TRBJ1-2; no reliable D call. Germline CDR1 reads SGHKS; CDR2 reads YYEKEE (reference sequence). The CDR3 is 15 amino acids. The V end was cut by 5 bases, the J end by 4 bases, with 18 bases between. The CDR3 loop reads CASSLAVGASYGYTF. CDR3 nucleotides: TGTGCCAGCAGTTTAGCGGTGGGCGCGTCCTATGGCTACACCTTC. The complete variable domain, with remaining parts taken from reference TRBV5-5 and TRBJ1-2, reads DAGVTQSPTHLIKTRGQQVTLRCSPISGHKSVSWYQQVLGQGPQFIFQYYEKEERGRGNFPDRFSARQFPNYSSELNVNALLLGDSALYLCASSLAVGASYGYTFGSGTRLTVV.

The rearrangement uses TRBV7-9 and TRBJ2-5; TRBD2 is a possible D gene (6 bases). The J call may be incorrect, as the DNA end agrees better with TRBJ2-7. The CDR3 runs to 14 residues. CDR1 SEHNR and CDR2 FQNEAQ come from the germline V gene (reference sequence). CDR3 bases: TGTGCCAGCAGCTTAGCGCGTGGGGGGTACGAGCAGTACTTC. Encoded protein: CASSLARGGYEQYF.

This clone was seen a handful of times. V usage is TRBV5-4 and J usage is TRBJ2-6; D possibly matches TRBD1 or TRBD2 (5 bases each). This CDR3 comprises 17 residues. Germline CDR1 reads SGHNT; CDR2 reads YYREEE (reference sequence). Trimming pared 4 bases from V and 5 bases from J, leaving 19 bases between. The CDR3 loop reads CASSEAGTSVRANVLTF. In nucleotides, the CDR3 is TGTGCCAGCAGCGAGGCCGGGACGTCCGTGCGGGCCAACGTCCTGACTTTC.

The chain is built from TRBV6-5 and TRBJ1-2; D remains unclear. The CDR3 is 13 residues long. Germline-derived CDR1 and CDR2 are MNHEY and SVGAGI. Trimming shortened V by 6 bases and J by 8 bases, and 16 bases separated the two germline ends. The CDR3 loop reads CASSYHRSLGYTF. For the CDR3, the DNA is TGTGCCAGCAGCTATCATAGGTCGCTCGGCTACACCTTC.

The chain is built from TRBV2 and TRBJ1-2, with TRBD1 matching over 8 bases. V lost 0 bases to trimming and J lost 5 bases; unmatched junction nucleotides: 2. CDR1 is SNHLY, CDR2 FYNNEI, per germline. The CDR3 loop spans 14 amino acids. CDR3 in amino acids: CASSEATGVYGYTF. In nucleotides, the CDR3 is TGTGCCAGCAGTGAAGCGACAGGGGTTTATGGCTACACCTTC. Supplemented by reference TRBV2 and TRBJ1-2, the full variable domain reads EPEVTQTPSHQVTQMGQEVILRCVPISNHLYFYWYRQILGQKVEFLVSFYNNEISEKSEIFDDQFSVERPDGSNFTLKIRSTKLEDSAMYFCASSEATGVYGYTFGSGTRLTVV.

The CDR3 loop is CASSSTHDADTQYF. The CDR3 coding sequence is TGTGCCAGCAGCTCAACCCACGATGCAGATACGCAGTATTTT. This chain links TRBV11-3 with TRBJ2-3, with D hard to call. The CDR3 loop spans 14 amino acids. The germline V gene encodes CDR1 SGHNT and CDR2 YENEEA. V lost 4 bases and J lost 4, with 12 bases in between.

This clone appeared a single time. V gene TRBV7-9 combines with J gene TRBJ1-2; D uncertain. CDR3 length equals 12 residues. Per germline, CDR1 SEHNR and CDR2 FQNEAQ (reference sequence). Trimming cost V 3 bases and J 2 bases, with 4 bases left between them. The CDR3 region is CASSFDNYGYTF. Here the CDR3 DNA reads TGTGCCAGCAGCTTTGACAACTATGGCTACACCTTC.

The rearrangement uses TRBV5-1 and TRBJ2-7, with TRBD2 matching 12 bases. CDR1 and CDR2 from the germline V gene are SGHRS and YFSETQ. Unmatched junction bases numbered 6, after V lost 1 base and J lost 4 bases. This CDR3 contains 16 residues. The CDR3: CASSLTSGGILYEQYF. The CDR3 DNA sequence: TGCGCCAGCAGCTTGACTAGCGGGGGGATTTTATACGAGCAGTACTTC.

This clone was picked up one time. Distinct nucleotide sequences in the sample also encode this CDR3. The V call is TRBV5-4, the J call TRBJ2-3; 10 positions agree with TRBD2. In germline, CDR1 is SGHNT, CDR2 YYREEE (reference sequence). The CDR3 has 14 residues. With V trimmed by 2 bases and J by 3 bases, 0 bases remained unmatched. CDR3 residues: CASSLAGGTDTQYF. CDR3 DNA: TGTGCCAGCAGCTTAGCGGGGGGGACAGATACGCAGTATTTT.

V is TRBV7-2 and J is TRBJ1-5; no clear D gene. V was trimmed by 0 bases and J by 4 bases, leaving 10 bases between them. The CDR3 totals 15 residues. Germline assignment: CDR1 SGHTA and CDR2 FQGNSA. The CDR3 protein is CASSLAAGNNQPQHF. The DNA of the CDR3 is TGTGCCAGCAGCTTAGCGGCGGGGAATAATCAGCCCCAGCATTTT.

This clone was detected only once. V usage is TRBV2 and J usage is TRBJ1-1; the match to TRBD1 covers 8 bases. V trimming: 6 bases; J trimming: 3 bases; junction bases outside the gene matches: 6. The CDR3 extends over 14 amino acids. CDR1 SNHLY and CDR2 FYNNEI come from the germline V gene. This CDR3 is CASSADRGYTEAFF. The CDR3 DNA is TGTGCCAGCAGCGCAGACAGGGGATACACTGAAGCTTTCTTT.

The J gene is TRBJ2-2, the V gene TRBV7-6; 14 bases map to TRBD2. Germline values: CDR1 SGHVS, CDR2 FNYEAQ. Trimming took 6 bases from V and 5 from J; bases not matched to a gene: 8. This CDR3 comprises 17 residues. CDR3: CASRSAGLAGGTGELFF. The CDR3 coding sequence is TGTGCCAGCAGATCCGCCGGACTAGCGGGGGGTACCGGGGAGCTGTTTTTT.

J is TRBJ2-1 and V is TRBV6-1; TRBD2 aligns across 9 bases. This CDR3 has 15 residues. V shed 7 bases and J 6 bases; nucleotides not matched to a gene: 10. The germline V gene has CDR1 MNHNS and CDR2 SASEGT. For the CDR3, the DNA is TGTGCCAGCAAGCTAGCGGGGTCTAGCCTCAATGAGCAGTTCTTC. The encoded protein is CASKLAGSSLNEQFF.

The chain carries TRBV11-1 and TRBJ1-6; D is uncertain. This CDR3 spans 18 amino acids. Germline CDR1 and CDR2: SGHAT and FQDESV (reference sequence). Trimming pared 8 bases from V and 10 bases from J, leaving 30 bases between. This CDR3 reads CASPSFTGLRAGKSPLHF. The CDR3 DNA sequence: TGTGCCAGCCCTTCCTTTACCGGGCTTCGAGCTGGAAAGTCACCCCTCCACTTT.

The rearrangement joins TRBV7-2 to TRBJ1-5; D unclear. Germline V CDR1 and CDR2: SGHTA, FQGNSA. V lost 5 bases to trimming and J lost 10 bases, with 18 bases between them. This CDR3 is 14 amino acids long. Written as DNA, the CDR3 is TGTGCCAGCAGCCCATGGGTGGGCCAGGAACCCCAGCATTTT. Translation: CASSPWVGQEPQHF.

The gene calls are TRBV27 and TRBJ1-2; D not certain. V lost 4 bases to trimming and J lost 5 bases, with 14 bases between them. From germline, CDR1 is MNHEY and CDR2 SMNVEV (reference sequence). The CDR3 runs 14 residues. Here the CDR3 reads CASSSAVGRYGYTF. The CDR3 DNA reads TGTGCCAGCAGTTCCGCAGTAGGGCGATATGGCTACACCTTC.

V usage is TRBV7-3 and J usage is TRBJ2-3; a weak D match, TRBD1 (6 bases). The CDR3 consists of 15 residues. The germline gives CDR1 SGHTA, CDR2 FQGTGA. Trimming shortened V by 4 bases and J by 1 base, and 12 bases separated the two germline ends. The CDR3 region has the DNA TGTGCCAGCAGCTGGCAGGGGTTAGGCACAGATACGCAGTATTTT. It translates to CASSWQGLGTDTQYF.

The chain joins TRBV25-1 to TRBJ2-5; 10 nucleotides match TRBD2. Germline trimming cut 8 bases from V and 5 bases from J; bases unmatched to any gene: 8. The CDR3 sequence is 14 residues long. Germline CDR1 and CDR2: MGHDK and SYGVNS. This CDR3 is CASQTSLAGETQYF. In nucleotides, the CDR3 is TGTGCCAGCCAGACTTCACTAGCGGGGGAGACCCAGTACTTC.

The V gene is TRBV29-1, the J gene TRBJ2-3, with 7 bases identical to TRBD1. V dropped 7 bases and J dropped 0; count of bases not matched to a gene: 4. The germline gives CDR1 SQVTM, CDR2 ANQGSEA. The CDR3 totals 13 residues. The CDR3 nucleotides are TGCAGCGGTCAGGGGGTGAGCACAGATACGCAGTATTTT. Its protein product is CSGQGVSTDTQYF.

This clone was detected a few times. The gene calls are TRBV20-1 and TRBJ1-3; D remains unclear. V was trimmed by 7 bases and J by 4 bases, leaving 8 bases between them. Germline V CDR1 and CDR2: DFQATT, SNEGSKA (reference sequence). The CDR3 length is 11 residues. The CDR3, as DNA: TGCAGTGTCAGGCCCGGAAACACCATATATTTT. This translates into CSVRPGNTIYF.